The 11 T cell receptor beta chains reported below all come from one sample, sequenced in a study of T cells in Graves' hyperthyroidism and ophthalmopathy. RNA transcripts served as the template for amplifying TCR beta CDR3 regions. HTBI primers were employed in a first-round RT-PCR of the TCR CDR3. MiXCR, applied by TCRdb to the multiplex PCR reads, yields one record per CDR3 protein. This table has a few hundred thousand distinct CDR3 sequences, 15% to 19% appearing once. Sample: blood. Receptors originate from a woman in her thirties with Graves' hyperthyroidism.

The chain joins TRBV27 to TRBJ2-7; TRBD1 might be the D (6 bases). The CDR3 is made up of 18 amino acids. V was trimmed by 1 base and J by 6 bases, leaving 25 bases between them. The germline V gene has CDR1 MNHEY and CDR2 SMNVEV (reference sequence). CDR3 in amino acids: CASSLYPPLKQGRFEQYF. Written as DNA, the CDR3 is TGTGCCAGCAGTTTATATCCCCCCCTCAAACAGGGTCGGTTCGAGCAGTACTTC.

The table lists this clonotype with a few counts. The V call is TRBV14, the J call TRBJ1-5; D is unclear. Germline V gives CDR1 SGHDN, CDR2 FVKESK. V lost 4 bases and J 7 bases, leaving 11 bases between the germline ends. This CDR3 is built from 13 residues. The CDR3 DNA sequence: TGTGCCAGCAGCCGACAAAAAATGCAGCCCCAGCATTTT. This sequence encodes CASSRQKMQPQHF.

Concerning this clonotype itself: The germline gene is not matched at one end of the junction; a read error may be the cause. CDR3 in amino acids: CSARVANERFF. CDR3 DNA: TGCAGTGCTAGAGTCGCCAATGAGCGGTTCTTC. The gene calls are TRBV20-1 and TRBJ2-1; no reliable D call. Per the germline V gene, CDR1 is DFQATT and CDR2 is SNEGSKA (reference sequence). The length of the CDR3 is 11 residues.

This clonotype was seen more than once but under ten times. The CDR3 sequence is CASSPGRLAENEQFF. In DNA form, the CDR3 reads TGCGCCAGCAGCCCCGGGCGACTAGCGGAGAATGAGCAGTTCTTC. This chain uses TRBV5-1 with TRBJ2-1, with TRBD2 matching 9 bases. Germline V CDR1 and CDR2: SGHRS, YFSETQ. This CDR3 has 15 amino acids. The V gene end was trimmed by 4 bases and the J gene end by 7 bases; junction bases not matched to a gene: 9.

This clonotype appeared many times. The V gene is TRBV5-1, the J gene TRBJ2-3, with a weak D call TRBD1 (5 bases). V was pared by 0 bases and J by 0 bases, with 11 bases between. CDR1 SGHRS and CDR2 YFSETQ come from the germline V gene. This CDR3 has 16 amino acids. CDR3 bases: TGCGCCAGCAGCTTGGTCCCAGGGTACAGCACAGATACGCAGTATTTT. Encoded protein: CASSLVPGYSTDTQYF. Based on the CDR3 plus reference TRBV5-1 and TRBJ2-3, the full variable domain is KAGVTQTPRYLIKTRGQQVTLSCSPISGHRSVSWYQQTPGQGLQFLFEYFSETQRNKGNFPGRFSGRQFSNSRSEMNVSTLELGDSALYLCASSLVPGYSTDTQYFGPGTRLTVL.

This clonotype was detected once. CDR3 nucleotide sequence: TGTGCCACCATTTCTGGGGGAGAGACCCAGTACTTC. As protein: CATISGGETQYF. This rearrangement joins TRBV6-5 to TRBJ2-5; D might be TRBD1 or TRBD2, each matching 5 bases. The CDR3 sequence is 12 residues long. The V gene's germline CDR1 is MNHEY and CDR2 SVGAGI. Trimming removed 10 bases from V and 4 bases from J, with 13 bases in between.

The chain carries TRBV30 and TRBJ2-1; 11 bases map to TRBD2. The CDR3 has 15 amino acids. The germline V gene has CDR1 GTSNPN and CDR2 SVGIG (reference sequence). V trimming: 1 base; J trimming: 4 bases; junction bases outside the gene matches: 3. CDR3 in DNA: TGTGCCTGGAGTGAAATAGCGGGAGGGTACAATGAGCAGTTCTTC. Translating it yields CAWSEIAGGYNEQFF.

This clonotype appeared many times. The rearrangement links TRBV3-1 to TRBJ2-5, with TRBD2 matching over 8 bases. The CDR3 totals 17 residues. After removal of 1 base from V and 5 bases from J, the junction contained 12 bases not matched to a gene. Germline CDR1 is LGHDT and CDR2 is YNNKEL (reference sequence). CDR3 in DNA: TGTGCCAGCAGCCAAGGCAGTATAGCGGGATCGGGGGAGACCCAGTACTTC. It encodes CASSQGSIAGSGETQYF.

This clonotype was counted between two and nine times. The J gene is TRBJ1-5, the V gene TRBV27; D ambiguous. This CDR3 contains 15 residues. The germline V gene encodes CDR1 MNHEY and CDR2 SMNVEV (reference sequence). V dropped 3 bases and J dropped 6 bases, with 15 bases sitting between them. CDR3 in amino acids: CASSFGLGVGQPQHF. The CDR3, as DNA: TGTGCCAGCAGTTTCGGACTTGGGGTCGGTCAGCCCCAGCATTTT.

A few counts support this clonotype. The DNA for the CDR3 is TGTGCCAGCAGTTGGATACAGGGGGTCTACGAGCAGTACTTC. It encodes CASSWIQGVYEQYF. The rearrangement joins TRBV28 to TRBJ2-7; 8 bases are a match to TRBD1. J was trimmed by 3 bases and V by 4 bases; bases with no gene match: 5. Germline V lookup: CDR1 MDHEN, CDR2 SYDVKM. The CDR3 runs 14 residues.

This clonotype has at least ten counts. The J gene is TRBJ2-3, the V gene TRBV7-2, with D perhaps matching TRBD1 or TRBD2 (5 bases each). V was pared by 5 bases and J by 1 base, with 7 bases between. The CDR3 consists of 13 residues. CDR1 and CDR2 (germline): SGHTA, FQGNSA. The CDR3 DNA is TGTGCCAGCAGCCGGGACGGCACAGATACGCAGTATTTT. Translated: CASSRDGTDTQYF.